A single sample is the source of the 18 T cell receptor beta chains below, sequenced in a study of cytomegalovirus exposure and HLA in healthy donors. Primers for the PCR totalled 60 Vbeta and 13 Jbeta. Produced via immunoSEQ multiplex PCR; TCRdb's table is partial and in-frame only. The repertoire holds some 100,000 clones, with approximately 70% as singletons. Source material: PBMCs. The origin of the receptors is a woman in her late teens or twenties in good health and CMV-seropositive.

The V call is TRBV7-8, the J call TRBJ2-5; D unclear. This CDR3 comprises 13 residues. V was cut by 1 base and J by 4 bases, with 7 bases left in between. Germline V gene data show CDR1 as SGHVS and CDR2 as FQNEAQ. The CDR3 reads CASSLEWRETQYF. The CDR3 DNA follows: TGTGCCAGCAGCTTAGAGTGGAGAGAGACCCAGTACTTC.

The J gene is TRBJ2-1, the V gene TRBV7-9; TRBD1 agrees at 8 bases. CDR1 and CDR2 from the germline V gene are SEHNR and FQNEAQ (reference sequence). This CDR3 has 14 amino acids. With 7 bases clipped from V and 2 bases from J, the junction kept 4 bases outside the gene matches. The CDR3 nucleotides are TGTGCCAGCAACATGGGACAGGCCTACAATGAGCAGTTCTTC. Translated, it gives CASNMGQAYNEQFF.

This rearrangement joins TRBV6-4 to TRBJ1-2; 7 nucleotides agree with TRBD1. CDR1 is MRHNA, CDR2 SNTAGT, per germline. This CDR3 is 15 amino acids long. V was pared by 2 bases and J by 4 bases, with 7 bases of the junction left unmatched. CDR3 in amino acids: CASSDTGQALYGYTF. In DNA form, the CDR3 reads TGTGCCAGCAGTGACACTGGACAGGCCCTCTATGGCTACACCTTC.

This clone was picked up a small number of times. V and J are TRBV5-1 and TRBJ1-5, with 10 bases fitting TRBD1. After removal of 0 bases from V and 6 bases from J, the junction contained 6 bases not matched to a gene. Germline lookup yields CDR1 SGHRS and CDR2 YFSETQ. CDR3 length: 16 residues. DNA for the CDR3: TGCGCCAGCAGCTTGGAGCCGGGACAGGGGAGTCAGCCCCAGCATTTT. Its protein product is CASSLEPGQGSQPQHF.

The genes are TRBV19 and TRBJ2-5; 7 nucleotides match TRBD2. V shed 3 bases and J 4 bases; nucleotides not matched to a gene: 5. Germline CDR1 and CDR2: LNHDA and SQIVND (reference sequence). There are 14 residues in the CDR3. The DNA of the CDR3 is TGTGCCAGTAGTATCCGGACTAGGGGAGAGACCCAGTACTTC. Translating gives CASSIRTRGETQYF.

The V gene is TRBV7-2, the J gene TRBJ2-5; a weak D match, TRBD2 (6 bases). CDR3 length: 12 residues. Germline V CDR1 and CDR2: SGHTA, FQGNSA. Trimming cost V 5 bases and J 5 bases, with 9 bases left between them. This CDR3 reads CASSGGRETQYF. CDR3 coding DNA: TGTGCCAGCAGCGGTGGGAGGGAGACCCAGTACTTC.

This chain links TRBV4-3 with TRBJ2-5; no clear D. The V gene lost 1 base and the J gene lost 5 bases, with 8 bases spanning the gap. This CDR3 is 13 amino acids long. Germline CDR1 and CDR2: LGHNA and YSLEER. In DNA form, the CDR3 reads TGCGCCAGCAGCCAAGCGCGGAGTGAGACCCAGTACTTC. The encoded protein is CASSQARSETQYF.

J is TRBJ1-2 and V is TRBV6-1, with TRBD1 identical over 11 bases. The trim removed 4 bases at V and 7 bases at J, leaving 11 bases unmatched. CDR1 and CDR2 from the germline V gene are MNHNS and SASEGT. The length of the CDR3 is 16 residues. CDR3 nucleotide sequence: TGTGCCAGCAGTGCCCAATACCCCGGGACAGGGGGTGGCTACACCTTC. It translates to CASSAQYPGTGGGYTF.

The gene calls are TRBV27 and TRBJ2-7, with 11 positions matching TRBD2. Germline CDR1 is MNHEY and CDR2 is SMNVEV (reference sequence). The CDR3 loop spans 16 amino acids. With V trimmed by 3 bases and J by 4 bases, 8 bases remained unmatched. The CDR3 loop reads CASSLVGTSGSYEQYF. The CDR3 coding sequence is TGTGCCAGCAGTTTGGTGGGAACTAGCGGGAGTTACGAGCAGTACTTC.

V and J are TRBV5-4 and TRBJ1-1; 9 bases align to TRBD1. The junction had 2 bases not matched to a gene; V was cut back by 2 bases and J by 0 bases. The CDR3 extends over 15 amino acids. The germline V gene encodes CDR1 SGHNT and CDR2 YYREEE (reference sequence). The CDR3 DNA reads TGTGCCAGCAGCTTAGGGACAGGGTTGAACACTGAAGCTTTCTTT. It codes for CASSLGTGLNTEAFF.

CDR3 sequence (DNA): TGTGCCAGCACCGGGCCCGGGACAGTGGCCTCCTACGAGCAGTACTTC. Its protein product is CASTGPGTVASYEQYF. The rearrangement joins TRBV25-1 to TRBJ2-7; 7 nucleotides align to TRBD1. V shed 7 bases and J 0 bases; nucleotides not matched to a gene: 12. Germline loops: CDR1 MGHDK, CDR2 SYGVNS. The CDR3 is 16 amino acids.

The genes are TRBV6-1 and TRBJ1-3; 9 bases map to TRBD1. The CDR3 contains 13 residues. V lost 2 bases, J lost 11 bases, and 4 bases stayed unmatched. Germline assignment: CDR1 MNHNS and CDR2 SASEGT. In DNA, the CDR3 is TGTGCCAGCAGTGAATGGGACAGGGTTTCCATATATTTT. It is translated as CASSEWDRVSIYF.

The chain combines TRBV5-4 with TRBJ2-1, with 10 positions matching TRBD2. The J segment lost 6 bases and the V segment lost 4 bases, leaving 7 bases of the junction unmatched. Germline V gives CDR1 SGHNT, CDR2 YYREEE (reference sequence). The CDR3 is 15 amino acids. CDR3 sequence reads: CASSPGTSVLNEQFF. The CDR3 bases are TGTGCCAGCAGCCCCGGGACTAGCGTTCTCAATGAGCAGTTCTTC.

V is TRBV7-9 and J is TRBJ2-6, with 7 bases identical to TRBD2. Germline CDR1 and CDR2: SEHNR and FQNEAQ (reference sequence). The length of the CDR3 is 14 residues. V trimming: 0 bases; J trimming: 8 bases; junction bases outside the gene matches: 1. CDR3: CASSLASGPNVLTF. DNA of the CDR3: TGTGCCAGCAGCTTAGCTAGCGGGCCCAACGTCCTGACTTTC.

By its share, this clone is medium-sized (0.01 to 0.1%). The rearrangement links TRBV6-4 to TRBJ2-3; TRBD2 matches 9 bases. Germline loops: CDR1 MRHNA, CDR2 SNTAGT. This CDR3 is 14 amino acids long. V dropped 6 bases and J dropped 2; count of bases not matched to a gene: 3. The CDR3 DNA reads TGTGCCAGCAGCCTAGCGGGGAACACAGATACGCAGTATTTT. Amino acid sequence: CASSLAGNTDTQYF.

The gene calls are TRBV7-3 and TRBJ2-2; D is unresolved. The CDR3 is 14 residues long. Trimming removed 5 bases at V and 7 bases at J, with 14 bases between. CDR1 SGHTA and CDR2 FQGTGA come from the germline V gene. Here the CDR3 DNA reads TGTGCCAGCAGCGTAAACAGTGTGGGCGGGGAGCTGTTTTTT. It specifies CASSVNSVGGELFF.

The rearrangement uses TRBV29-1 and TRBJ2-7; 7 nucleotides agree with TRBD2. CDR1 SQVTM and CDR2 ANQGSEA come from the germline V gene. The V gene end was trimmed by 4 bases and the J gene end by 4 bases; junction bases not matched to a gene: 1. The CDR3 is 11 amino acids. This CDR3 is CSVGGGYEQYF. The CDR3 DNA sequence: TGCAGCGTTGGGGGAGGGTACGAGCAGTACTTC.

This clone has only a few counts. The rearrangement joins TRBV5-1 to TRBJ2-1; D remains unclear. CDR1 SGHRS and CDR2 YFSETQ come from the germline V gene. The germline V and J ends were trimmed by 4 bases and 7 bases, with 12 bases remaining between them. The CDR3 is made up of 13 amino acids. Here the CDR3 reads CASSERPANEQFF. The DNA for the CDR3 is TGCGCCAGCAGCGAGAGGCCCGCGAATGAGCAGTTCTTC.